The 8 T cell receptor beta chains below were found in one sample sequenced in a study of OX40 agonist ivuxolimab in advanced cancers. The assay was immunoSEQ multiplex PCR, and TCRdb's table has in-frame clones only and misses some. The sample includes 90,000 or so clones, approximately 92% of them seen just once. This specimen was CD4+ or CD8+ T cells sorted from blood, taken in a trial of the OX40 agonist ivuxolimab. Receptor source: an adult with an advanced solid tumor such as melanoma, head and neck, liver or kidney cancer.

V usage is TRBV5-1 and J usage is TRBJ2-1; TRBD2 agrees at 9 bases. Germline CDR1 reads SGHRS; CDR2 reads YFSETQ. V trimming: 2 bases; J trimming: 3 bases; junction bases outside the gene matches: 6. The CDR3 is 16 amino acids. CDR3 DNA sequence: TGCGCCAGCAGCTTCATGACTAGCGGATACTACAATGAGCAGTTCTTC. This encodes CASSFMTSGYYNEQFF.

V gene TRBV4-2 combines with J gene TRBJ2-1; D possibly corresponds to TRBD2 (6 bases). The CDR3 has 13 amino acids. From germline, CDR1 is LGHNA and CDR2 YNFKEQ. The germline V and J ends were trimmed by 0 bases and 7 bases, with 7 bases remaining between them. CDR3 amino acids: CASSQDRENEQFF. CDR3 nucleotides: TGTGCCAGCAGCCAAGATCGGGAGAATGAGCAGTTCTTC.

The chain uses TRBV5-6 and TRBJ2-2; the D gene could be TRBD1 or TRBD2 (5 bases each). CDR1 is SGHDT, CDR2 YYEEEE, per germline. The CDR3 contains 16 residues. The ends were cut back, 7 bases at V and 0 bases at J, with 16 bases in the middle. CDR3 in amino acids: CASSWGFRANTGELFF. In DNA, the CDR3 is TGTGCCAGCTCGTGGGGGTTCAGGGCGAACACCGGGGAGCTGTTTTTT.

V and J are TRBV19 and TRBJ2-1; TRBD1 aligns across 8 bases. The V and J ends lost 7 bases and 2 bases, in that order; junction bases with no gene match: 10. CDR1 and CDR2 (germline): LNHDA, SQIVND (reference sequence). This CDR3 comprises 16 residues. In DNA form, the CDR3 reads TGTGCCAGTATGGGCGGGCCAGGGGGCGCCTACAATGAGCAGTTCTTC. The encoded protein is CASMGGPGGAYNEQFF.

The chain joins TRBV25-1 to TRBJ2-1, with a weak D call TRBD1 (7 bases). This CDR3 is built from 13 residues. Germline CDR1 MGHDK, CDR2 SYGVNS. Trimming removed 3 bases from V and 7 bases from J, with 10 bases in between. The CDR3 sequence: CASSDRGVNEQFF. The CDR3 DNA sequence: TGTGCCAGCAGTGACAGGGGGGTAAATGAGCAGTTCTTC.

The rearrangement links TRBV4-1 to TRBJ2-5, with 7 bases identical to TRBD1. The germline gives CDR1 MGHRA, CDR2 YSYEKL. The CDR3 has 16 residues. J was trimmed by 2 bases and V by 3 bases; bases with no gene match: 9. The CDR3 coding sequence is TGCGCCAGCAGCCAGGTTGAGACAGGGAAACAAGAGACCCAGTACTTC. It codes for CASSQVETGKQETQYF.

The gene calls are TRBV5-1 and TRBJ1-1; 8 bases are a match to TRBD1. Germline assignment: CDR1 SGHRS and CDR2 YFSETQ. The CDR3 spans 13 residues. Losses at the gene ends were 6 bases for V and 4 bases for J; bases not matched to a gene: 5. The CDR3 is CASTRTGTTEAFF. The DNA of the CDR3 is TGCGCCAGCACCCGGACAGGGACCACTGAAGCTTTCTTT.

The chain employs TRBV19 and TRBJ1-4; D is uncertain. Between the trimmed V and J ends, which lost 5 bases and 5 bases, there was a span of 9 bases. Germline CDR1 LNHDA, CDR2 SQIVND (reference sequence). The length of the CDR3 is 13 residues. The CDR3 spells CASSVYRNEKLFF. DNA of the CDR3: TGTGCCAGTAGTGTTTATAGGAATGAAAAACTGTTTTTT.